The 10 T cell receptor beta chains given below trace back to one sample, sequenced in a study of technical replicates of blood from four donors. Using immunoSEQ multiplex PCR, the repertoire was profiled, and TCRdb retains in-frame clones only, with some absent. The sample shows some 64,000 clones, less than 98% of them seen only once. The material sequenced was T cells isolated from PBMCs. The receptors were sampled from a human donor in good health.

This chain's CDR3 is CASSYHKRGEAFF. CDR3 sequence (DNA): TGTGCCAGCAGTTACCATAAGCGGGGTGAAGCTTTCTTT. The V and J genes are TRBV6-5 and TRBJ1-1; D gene uncertain. V dropped 2 bases and J dropped 7 bases, with 11 bases sitting between them. The germline V gene has CDR1 MNHEY and CDR2 SVGAGI. The CDR3 is 13 amino acids.

CDR3 sequence (DNA): TGTGCCAGCTCCCGCTCGGCCAGGGGGCTCGATGGCTACACCTTC. It codes for CASSRSARGLDGYTF. The V and J genes are TRBV18 and TRBJ1-2; 8 bases match TRBD1. This CDR3 is 15 amino acids long. The germline CDR1 and CDR2 sequences are KGHSH and LQKENI. V dropped 6 bases and J dropped 6; count of bases not matched to a gene: 12.

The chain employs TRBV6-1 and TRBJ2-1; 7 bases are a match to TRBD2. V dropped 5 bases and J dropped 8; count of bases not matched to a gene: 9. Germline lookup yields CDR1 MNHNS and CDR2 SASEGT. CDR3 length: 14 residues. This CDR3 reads CASSLRLANDEQFF. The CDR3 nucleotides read TGTGCCAGCAGTCTCCGACTAGCTAACGATGAGCAGTTCTTC.

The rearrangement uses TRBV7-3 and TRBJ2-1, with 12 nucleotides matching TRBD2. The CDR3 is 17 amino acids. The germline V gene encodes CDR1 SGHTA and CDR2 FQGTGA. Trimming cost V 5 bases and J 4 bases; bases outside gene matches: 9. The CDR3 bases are TGTGCCAGCAGCCAGACTAGCGGGGGACTCGCTTACAATGAGCAGTTCTTC. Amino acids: CASSQTSGGLAYNEQFF.

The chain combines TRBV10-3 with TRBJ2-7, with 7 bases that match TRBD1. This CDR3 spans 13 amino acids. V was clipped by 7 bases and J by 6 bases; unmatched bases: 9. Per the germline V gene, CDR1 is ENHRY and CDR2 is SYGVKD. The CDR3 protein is CAITVQGTFEQYF. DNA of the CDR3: TGTGCCATCACGGTACAGGGGACCTTCGAGCAGTACTTC.

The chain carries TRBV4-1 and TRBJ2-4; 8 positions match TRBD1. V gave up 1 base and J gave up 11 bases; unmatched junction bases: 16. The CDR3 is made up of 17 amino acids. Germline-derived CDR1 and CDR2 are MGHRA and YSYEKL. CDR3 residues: CASSQVWIPGQDTVQYF. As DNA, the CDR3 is TGCGCCAGCAGCCAAGTGTGGATACCGGGACAGGACACGGTTCAGTACTTC.

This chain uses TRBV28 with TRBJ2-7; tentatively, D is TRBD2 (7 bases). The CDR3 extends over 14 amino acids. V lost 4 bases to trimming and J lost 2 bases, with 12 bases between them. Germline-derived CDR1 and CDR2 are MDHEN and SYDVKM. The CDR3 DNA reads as TGTGCCAGCAGTTCCGGGGGGCTAACCTACGAGCAGTACTTC. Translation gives CASSSGGLTYEQYF.

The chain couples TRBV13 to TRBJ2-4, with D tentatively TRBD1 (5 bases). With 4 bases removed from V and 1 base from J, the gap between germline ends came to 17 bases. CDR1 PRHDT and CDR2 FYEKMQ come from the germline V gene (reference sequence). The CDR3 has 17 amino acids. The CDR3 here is CASSWEGTGAAKNIQYF. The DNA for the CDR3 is TGTGCCAGCAGCTGGGAAGGAACAGGCGCCGCCAAAAACATTCAGTACTTC.

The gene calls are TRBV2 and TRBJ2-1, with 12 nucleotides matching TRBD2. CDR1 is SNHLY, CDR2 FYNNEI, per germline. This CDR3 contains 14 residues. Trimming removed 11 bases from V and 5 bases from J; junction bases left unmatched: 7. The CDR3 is CAGRTSGVDNEQFF. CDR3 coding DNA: TGTGCCGGGCGGACTAGCGGGGTTGACAATGAGCAGTTCTTC.

CDR3 amino acids: CASSSDRVGDTQYF. In DNA form, the CDR3 reads TGTGCCAGCAGTTCCGACAGGGTCGGAGATACGCAGTATTTT. The genes are TRBV28 and TRBJ2-3, with 7 bases that match TRBD1. CDR1 MDHEN and CDR2 SYDVKM come from the germline V gene. The CDR3 length is 14 residues. V lost 4 bases and J lost 5; bases outside the gene matches: 6. The full variable domain, its missing parts supplied by reference TRBV28 and TRBJ2-3, is DVKVTQSSRYLVKRTGEKVFLECVQDMDHENMFWYRQDPGLGLRLIYFSYDVKMKEKGDIPEGYSVSREKKERFSLILESASTNQTSMYLCASSSDRVGDTQYFGPGTRLTVL.